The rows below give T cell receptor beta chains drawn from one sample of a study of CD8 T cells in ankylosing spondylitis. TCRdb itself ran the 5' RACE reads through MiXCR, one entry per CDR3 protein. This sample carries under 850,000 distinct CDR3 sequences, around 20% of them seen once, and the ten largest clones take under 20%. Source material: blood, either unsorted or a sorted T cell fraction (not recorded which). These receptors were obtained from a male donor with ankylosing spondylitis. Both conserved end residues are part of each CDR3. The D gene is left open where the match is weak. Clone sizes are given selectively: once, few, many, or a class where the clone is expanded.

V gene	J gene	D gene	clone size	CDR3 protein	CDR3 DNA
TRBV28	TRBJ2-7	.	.	CASSRGDRSYEQYF	TGTGCCAGCAGTAGGGGGGACAGATCCTACGAGCAGTACTTC
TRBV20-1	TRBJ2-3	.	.	CSARPPVVDTQYF	TGCAGTGCTAGACCCCCAGTGGTAGATACGCAGTATTTT
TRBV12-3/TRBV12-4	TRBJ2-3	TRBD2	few	CASSFSSGPTDTQYF	TGTGCCAGCAGTTTCTCTAGCGGCCCCACAGATACGCAGTATTTT
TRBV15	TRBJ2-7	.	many	CATSRLSKGGEQYF	TGTGCCACCAGCAGGCTCTCCAAAGGAGGCGAGCAGTACTTC
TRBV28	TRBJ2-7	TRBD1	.	CAHAGTATYEQYF	TGTGCTCATGCCGGGACAGCAACCTACGAGCAGTACTTC
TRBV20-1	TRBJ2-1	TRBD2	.	CSARDRLAAEQFF	TGCAGTGCTAGAGACCGACTAGCGGCTGAGCAGTTCTTC
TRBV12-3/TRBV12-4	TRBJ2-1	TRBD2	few	CASSLEAGGEQFF	TGTGCCAGCAGTTTGGAAGCGGGAGGTGAGCAGTTCTTC
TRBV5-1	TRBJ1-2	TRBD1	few	CASSSGQDYYGYTF	TGCGCCAGCAGCAGCGGACAGGATTACTATGGCTACACCTTC
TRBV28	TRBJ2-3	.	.	CASSLLAGSDTDTQYF	TGTGCCAGCAGTTTATTGGCCGGGAGTGACACAGATACGCAGTATTTT
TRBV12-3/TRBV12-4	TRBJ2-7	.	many	CASSLGPTTYEQYF	TGTGCCAGCAGTTTAGGCCCAACCACCTACGAGCAGTACTTC
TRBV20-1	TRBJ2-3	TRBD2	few	CSARGSGLAERTDTQYF	TGCAGTGCTAGAGGGTCGGGACTAGCGGAGCGCACAGATACGCAGTATTTT
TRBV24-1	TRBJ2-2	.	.	CATSDPMGPGGAGELFF	TGTGCCACCAGTGATCCGATGGGACCCGGAGGGGCCGGGGAGCTGTTTTTT
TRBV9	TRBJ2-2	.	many	CASSGGQPPTGELFF	TGTGCCAGCAGCGGAGGGCAACCCCCGACCGGGGAGCTGTTTTTT
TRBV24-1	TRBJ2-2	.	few	CATSAEELARAGELFF	TGTGCCACCAGTGCGGAGGAACTAGCACGGGCCGGGGAGCTGTTTTTT
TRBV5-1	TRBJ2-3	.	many	CASSFVGGRTDTQYF	TGCGCCAGCAGCTTCGTCGGGGGACGCACAGATACGCAGTATTTT
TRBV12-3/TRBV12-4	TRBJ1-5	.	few	CASSLSAESAYQPQHF	TGTGCCAGCAGCCTTAGTGCGGAGTCCGCCTATCAGCCCCAGCATTTT
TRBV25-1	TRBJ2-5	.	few	CASIGSQETQYF	TGTGCCAGCATCGGGAGCCAAGAGACCCAGTACTTC
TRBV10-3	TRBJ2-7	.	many	CAISLGSYEQYF	TGTGCCATCAGCCTTGGCTCCTACGAGCAGTACTTC
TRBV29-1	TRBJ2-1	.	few	CSVVFDGVASSYNEQFF	TGCAGCGTTGTCTTTGATGGGGTTGCTAGCTCCTACAATGAGCAGTTCTTC
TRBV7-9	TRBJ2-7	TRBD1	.	CASSSPPDRALSYEQYF	TGTGCCAGCAGCTCCCCCCCTGACAGGGCTCTTTCCTACGAGCAGTACTTC
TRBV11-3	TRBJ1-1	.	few	CASTPPGPEAFF	TGTGCCAGCACCCCCCCGGGACCTGAAGCTTTCTTT
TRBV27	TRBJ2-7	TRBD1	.	CASSSVVTGGFGEQYF	TGTGCCAGCAGTTCCGTCGTGACAGGGGGGTTCGGCGAGCAGTACTTC
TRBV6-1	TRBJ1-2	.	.	CASSEELLGYTF	TGTGCCAGCAGTGAAGAACTCCTAGGCTACACCTTC
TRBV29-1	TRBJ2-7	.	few	CSVADNNYEQYF	TGCAGCGTTGCGGACAATAACTACGAGCAGTACTTC
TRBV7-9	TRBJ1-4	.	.	CASSLADTTNEKLFF	TGTGCCAGCAGCTTAGCTGACACAACTAATGAAAAACTGTTTTTT
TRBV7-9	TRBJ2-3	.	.	CASSAVGGLGADTQYF	TGTGCCAGCAGCGCAGTTGGGGGCTTAGGGGCAGATACGCAGTATTTT
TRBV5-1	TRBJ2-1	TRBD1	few	CASSSSGDSAVGEQFF	TGCGCCAGCAGCTCCTCCGGGGACAGTGCTGTGGGTGAGCAGTTCTTC
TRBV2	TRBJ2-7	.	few	CASSVRGEQYF	TGTGCCAGCAGTGTCCGGGGAGAGCAGTACTTC
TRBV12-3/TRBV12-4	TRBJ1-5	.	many	CASSLAGGNQPQHF	TGTGCCAGCAGTTTAGCAGGGGGCAATCAGCCCCAGCATTTT
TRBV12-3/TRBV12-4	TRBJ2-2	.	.	CASSLGWLASSNTGELFF	TGTGCCAGCAGTTTGGGGTGGTTAGCGAGCTCGAACACCGGGGAGCTGTTTTTT
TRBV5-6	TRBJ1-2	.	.	CASSTASPATRANYGYTF	TGTGCCAGCAGCACCGCCAGCCCGGCTACCAGAGCTAACTATGGCTACACCTTC
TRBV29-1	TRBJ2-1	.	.	CSANRGAYNEQFF	TGCAGCGCCAATCGGGGTGCATACAATGAGCAGTTCTTC
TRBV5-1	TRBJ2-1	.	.	CASSLVGPNEQFF	TGCGCCAGCAGCTTGGTCGGACCAAATGAGCAGTTCTTC
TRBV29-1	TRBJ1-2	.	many	CSVAAGSYGYTF	TGCAGCGTTGCCGCAGGGAGCTATGGCTACACCTTC
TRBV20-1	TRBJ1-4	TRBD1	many	CSAGQGNEKLFF	TGCAGTGCCGGACAGGGGAATGAAAAACTGTTTTTT
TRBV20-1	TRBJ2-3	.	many	CSARGPLGTDTQYF	TGCAGTGCTAGAGGGCCTTTAGGGACAGATACGCAGTATTTT
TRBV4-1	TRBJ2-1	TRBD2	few	CASSQVPSGGIQFF	TGCGCCAGCAGCCAAGTCCCAAGCGGGGGGATTCAGTTCTTC
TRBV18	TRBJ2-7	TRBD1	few	CASSQLTGDEQYF	TGTGCCAGCTCACAATTGACAGGGGACGAGCAGTACTTC
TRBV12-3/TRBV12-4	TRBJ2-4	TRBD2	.	CASSYGTSGSGGYIQYF	TGTGCCAGCAGTTATGGGACTAGCGGGAGCGGCGGGTACATTCAGTACTTC
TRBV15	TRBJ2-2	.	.	CATSRDWPAGELFF	TGTGCCACCAGCAGAGATTGGCCTGCCGGGGAGCTGTTTTTT
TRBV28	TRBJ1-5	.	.	CASSFAGEYNQPQHF	TGTGCCAGCAGTTTTGCAGGGGAGTACAATCAGCCCCAGCATTTT
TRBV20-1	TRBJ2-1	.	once	CSAPPWGGYNEQFF	TGCAGTGCCCCGCCCTGGGGAGGATACAATGAGCAGTTCTTC
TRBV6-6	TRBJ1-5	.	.	CASSPKDGQPQHF	TGTGCCAGCAGTCCGAAAGATGGTCAGCCCCAGCATTTT
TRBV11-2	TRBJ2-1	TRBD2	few	CASSPPLAGGLNEQFF	TGTGCCAGCAGCCCACCTCTAGCGGGGGGTCTCAATGAGCAGTTCTTC
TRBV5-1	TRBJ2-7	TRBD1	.	CARAGTGLTYEQYF	TGCGCCAGAGCCGGGACAGGTCTAACCTACGAGCAGTACTTC
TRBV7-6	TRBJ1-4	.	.	CASSLPNEKLFF	TGTGCCAGCAGCTTACCTAATGAAAAACTGTTTTTT